This is a list of T cell receptor beta chains from one sample in a study of control samples from healthy donors and cancer patients. Measured with immunoSEQ multiplex PCR; TCRdb has only the in-frame clones, and not every one. The top ten hold roughly 13% of the sample, which has 100,000 to 120,000 clones, 83% seen once. The sequenced sample consisted of blood. The receptors stem from a woman in her 50s in good health. Each CDR3 is given with its conserved first and last residue. The D gene is left open where the match is weak. Clone sizes are given selectively: once, few, many, or a class where the clone is expanded.

J: TRBJ1-1; D: -; size: -; V: TRBV28; DNA: TGTGCCAGCAGCACCCCCGGGGGCGGGACTGAAGCTTTCTTT; CDR3: CASSTPGGGTEAFF
J: TRBJ2-7; D: -; size: -; V: TRBV5-1; DNA: TGCGCCAGCAGCTTGTCAACAAACTCCTACGAGCAGTACTTC; CDR3: CASSLSTNSYEQYF
J: TRBJ1-6; D: -; size: -; V: TRBV2; DNA: TGTGCCAGCAGGTTCGGTTCACCCCTCCACTTT; CDR3: CASRFGSPLHF
J: TRBJ2-6; D: -; size: -; V: TRBV21-1; DNA: TGTGCCAGCAGCAAAGACAGTGCGACATCTGGGGCCAACGTCCTGACTTTC; CDR3: CASSKDSATSGANVLTF
J: TRBJ1-2; D: -; size: -; V: TRBV19; DNA: TGTGCCAGTACTCCCCAGAGGGCGGGGGTGTCCGGCTACACCTTC; CDR3: CASTPQRAGVSGYTF
J: TRBJ2-7; D: -; size: -; V: TRBV5-4; DNA: TGTGCCAGCAGCTGGAGGTCGCGGGGAATGCCATCCTACGAGCAGTACTTC; CDR3: CASSWRSRGMPSYEQYF
J: TRBJ1-1; D: -; size: once; V: TRBV6-1; DNA: TGTGCCAGCAGTGAAGAATACGGGAGGAGGACTGAAGCTTTCTTT; CDR3: CASSEEYGRRTEAFF
J: TRBJ1-2; D: -; size: -; V: TRBV7-8; DNA: TGTGCCAGCAGCTTAATCGATCGGGGAGGTGGCTACACCTTC; CDR3: CASSLIDRGGGYTF
J: TRBJ1-6; D: TRBD1; size: -; V: TRBV7-2; DNA: TGTGCCAGCAGCAGACCGACAGGGATAGATTCACCCCTCCACTTT; CDR3: CASSRPTGIDSPLHF
J: TRBJ1-3; D: -; size: -; V: TRBV6-6; DNA: TGTGCCAGCATGGGCAGGGAGAGTTCAAACACCATATATTTT; CDR3: CASMGRESSNTIYF
J: TRBJ1-2; D: -; size: -; V: TRBV5-1; DNA: TGCGCCAGCAGCTTGTCACAGGGACTTTATGGCTACACCTTC; CDR3: CASSLSQGLYGYTF
J: TRBJ1-4; D: -; size: -; V: TRBV19; DNA: TGTGCCAGTAGTATGGGGAGAGCAACTAATGAAAAACTGTTTTTT; CDR3: CASSMGRATNEKLFF
J: TRBJ2-3; D: -; size: once; V: TRBV3-1/TRBV3-2; DNA: TGTGCCAGCAGCCTTAATGCAGGGGTAGATACGCAGTATTTT; CDR3: CASSLNAGVDTQYF
J: TRBJ1-4; D: -; size: -; V: TRBV30; DNA: TGTGCCTGGAGATCAGGGGATTATAATGAAAAACTGTTTTTT; CDR3: CAWRSGDYNEKLFF
J: TRBJ1-2; D: TRBD1; size: -; V: TRBV7-2; DNA: TGTGCCAGCAGCTTGTACAGGGGGGAGGGGGGCTACACCTTC; CDR3: CASSLYRGEGGYTF
J: TRBJ2-1; D: TRBD1; size: -; V: TRBV19; DNA: TGTGCCAGTAGTGCCTCGGGACAGGGACCTCATGAGCAGTTCTTC; CDR3: CASSASGQGPHEQFF
J: TRBJ2-1; D: -; size: -; V: TRBV2; DNA: TGTGCCAGTCAATCTTACGAGCAGTTCTTC; CDR3: CASQSYEQFF
J: TRBJ2-5; D: TRBD1; size: -; V: TRBV7-3; DNA: TGTGCCAGCAGCTTCACAGGGGGCGGGACCCAGTACTTC; CDR3: CASSFTGGGTQYF
J: TRBJ1-1; D: -; size: -; V: TRBV15; DNA: TGTGCCACCCGTGGGACCCAGAGGCGAGGGACTGAAGCTTTCTTT; CDR3: CATRGTQRRGTEAFF
J: TRBJ1-5; D: -; size: few; V: TRBV28; DNA: TGTGCCAGCAGTGGCCTTATGAGGGTTGTAGATCAGCCCCAGCATTTT; CDR3: CASSGLMRVVDQPQHF
J: TRBJ2-7; D: -; size: -; V: TRBV6-5; DNA: TGTGCCAGCAGTTCTATCCATTTCGGACTCGTATCCGAGCAGTACTTC; CDR3: CASSSIHFGLVSEQYF
J: TRBJ2-7; D: TRBD1; size: -; V: TRBV28; DNA: TGTGCCAGCAGTTTTTTGTTGGGACAGGGAGGGTTCGAGCAGTACTTC; CDR3: CASSFLLGQGGFEQYF
J: TRBJ1-5; D: TRBD1; size: -; V: TRBV19; DNA: TGTGCCAGTAATGTGGGACAGCAGGGTCAGCCCCAGCATTTT; CDR3: CASNVGQQGQPQHF
J: TRBJ1-3; D: -; size: few; V: TRBV12-3/TRBV12-4; DNA: TGTGCCAGCAGTTTAACAGGGTTGGGCATATATTTT; CDR3: CASSLTGLGIYF
J: TRBJ2-2; D: -; size: -; V: TRBV19; DNA: TGTGCCAGTATGGAACAAAGGGGCACCGGGGAGCTGTTTTTT; CDR3: CASMEQRGTGELFF
J: TRBJ1-1; D: -; size: -; V: TRBV11-3; DNA: TGTGCCAGCAGCCTCAGGGGAGGCACTGAAGCTTTCTTT; CDR3: CASSLRGGTEAFF
J: TRBJ2-7; D: TRBD1; size: -; V: TRBV5-6; DNA: TGTGCCAGCAGCTTGGACAGGGGCTACGAGCAGTACTTC; CDR3: CASSLDRGYEQYF
J: TRBJ1-6; D: TRBD1; size: -; V: TRBV4-2; DNA: TGTGCCAGCAGCCTTGATACGCAGGGGGCCAATTCACCCCTCCACTTT; CDR3: CASSLDTQGANSPLHF
J: TRBJ2-7; D: -; size: -; V: TRBV7-2; DNA: TGTGCCAGCAGTCAATCGGGGTTCGACGAGCAGTACTTC; CDR3: CASSQSGFDEQYF
J: TRBJ2-1; D: -; size: few; V: TRBV15; DNA: TGTGCCACCAGCCTCAGGGGGGACAATGAGCAGTTCTTC; CDR3: CATSLRGDNEQFF
J: TRBJ1-2; D: -; size: few; V: TRBV15; DNA: TGTGCCACCAGCAGGGGGCTTGGGGTAGGGGATGGCTACACCTTC; CDR3: CATSRGLGVGDGYTF
J: TRBJ2-1; D: TRBD2; size: -; V: TRBV9; DNA: TGTGCCAGCAGCACTAGCGGGGGTCTCTCCTACAATGAGCAGTTCTTC; CDR3: CASSTSGGLSYNEQFF
J: TRBJ2-1; D: -; size: -; V: TRBV4-3; DNA: TGCGCCAGCAGCCAAGTAACCGCAGGGAGGTTCATAGTCCGGCAGTTCTTC; CDR3: CASSQVTAGRFIVRQFF
J: TRBJ1-1; D: TRBD1; size: -; V: TRBV5-1; DNA: TGCGCCAGCAGTCGGACAGGGAACACTGAAGCTTTCTTT; CDR3: CASSRTGNTEAFF
J: TRBJ1-6; D: TRBD1; size: -; V: TRBV5-6; DNA: TGTGCCAGCAGTTTTAAAGACAGGGGAGGATCACCCCTCCACTTT; CDR3: CASSFKDRGGSPLHF
J: TRBJ1-6; D: TRBD1; size: -; V: TRBV3-1/TRBV3-2; DNA: TGTGCCAGCAGCCAAGATTGTGAGGCAGGGGGCGCGATATGTAATTCACCCCTCCACTTT; CDR3: CASSQDCEAGGAICNSPLHF
J: TRBJ2-3; D: -; size: -; V: TRBV7-7; DNA: TGTGCTAGCAGCTTAGACAGAACAGATACGCAGTATTTT; CDR3: CASSLDRTDTQYF
J: TRBJ2-4; D: TRBD2; size: -; V: TRBV11-1; DNA: TGTGCCAGCAGGTTGAGCGGGGGGGCCAAAAACATTCAGTACTTC; CDR3: CASRLSGGAKNIQYF
J: TRBJ2-4; D: TRBD1; size: -; V: TRBV7-3; DNA: TGTGCCAGCAGCCTGGACAGGGCATGGGATGAGGCCAAAAACATTCAGTACTTC; CDR3: CASSLDRAWDEAKNIQYF
J: TRBJ1-4; D: -; size: -; V: TRBV10-3; DNA: TGTGCCATCAGTGAGTCCAGCAGATCTAATGAAAAACTGTTTTTT; CDR3: CAISESSRSNEKLFF
J: TRBJ2-3; D: -; size: -; V: TRBV7-3; DNA: TGTGCCAGCAGCTTGGGGGCCAGGGGGACTACCACAGATACGCAGTATTTT; CDR3: CASSLGARGTTTDTQYF
J: TRBJ2-2; D: TRBD2; size: -; V: TRBV11-3; DNA: TGTGCCAGCAGCCCCGGACTAGCGGGGGAGCTGTTTTTT; CDR3: CASSPGLAGELFF
J: TRBJ1-5; D: TRBD1; size: -; V: TRBV5-6; DNA: TGTGCCAGCAGCCCGGGACAGCTAAATCAGCCCCAGCATTTT; CDR3: CASSPGQLNQPQHF
J: TRBJ2-2; D: -; size: -; V: TRBV7-2; DNA: TGTGCCAGCAGCTTAGCGGGGGGGGGCGCCGGGGAGCTGTTTTTT; CDR3: CASSLAGGGAGELFF
J: TRBJ1-6; D: TRBD1; size: once; V: TRBV9; DNA: TGTGCCAGCAGCGTAGCGGCAGGGGGACATTCACCCCTCCACTTT; CDR3: CASSVAAGGHSPLHF
J: TRBJ1-2; D: -; size: many; V: TRBV7-2; DNA: TGTGCCAGCAGCTTAGGAGGGAGCGTCTATGGCTACACCTTC; CDR3: CASSLGGSVYGYTF
J: TRBJ1-5; D: -; size: few; V: TRBV7-2; DNA: TGTGCCAGCAGCCCGGGGGGCAGGAATCAGCCCCAGCATTTT; CDR3: CASSPGGRNQPQHF
J: TRBJ1-4; D: -; size: -; V: TRBV28; DNA: TGTGCCAGCAGTTCCGGGCTTAATGAAAAACTGTTTTTT; CDR3: CASSSGLNEKLFF
J: TRBJ2-7; D: TRBD2; size: -; V: TRBV14; DNA: TGTGCCAGCAGCCAAGAGACTAGCGGGACACGCGAGCAGTACTTC; CDR3: CASSQETSGTREQYF
J: TRBJ1-4; D: -; size: -; V: TRBV7-9; DNA: TGTGCCAGCAGCTTGAGACATCCAACTAATGAAAAACTGTTTTTT; CDR3: CASSLRHPTNEKLFF
J: TRBJ1-1; D: TRBD1; size: -; V: TRBV7-3; DNA: TGTGCCAGCAGCGAACCGGGACAGGGGGCAGGGGAAGCTTTCTTT; CDR3: CASSEPGQGAGEAFF
J: TRBJ2-4; D: -; size: -; V: TRBV14; DNA: TGTGCCAGCAGCCACGGACTTTTACTAGCCAAAAACATTCAGTACTTC; CDR3: CASSHGLLLAKNIQYF